Below, 5 T cell receptor beta chains from the same sample are listed, as sequenced in a study of CD8 T cells in ankylosing spondylitis. Each CDR3 protein is one row after TCRdb ran MiXCR on the 5' RACE reads. The sample holds about 42,000 distinct CDR3 sequences, just under 4% seen once. Sequences were obtained from blood, either unsorted or a sorted T cell fraction (not recorded which). The source of these receptors is a female donor with ankylosing spondylitis or in good health (not recorded which).

This clonotype was found many times. The V call is TRBV9, the J call TRBJ2-5, with D maybe TRBD2 (6 bases). V dropped 7 bases and J dropped 2 bases, with 15 bases sitting between them. The germline gives CDR1 SGDLS, CDR2 YYNGEE. CDR3 length: 14 amino acids. The CDR3 DNA follows: TGTGCCAGCGCTAGGTTGGGAGGACAAGAGACCCAGTACTTC. The encoded protein is CASARLGGQETQYF.

This clonotype was found many times. The chain links TRBV9 to TRBJ1-1; TRBD1 is a possible D gene (5 bases). CDR3 length: 15 residues. The germline gives CDR1 SGDLS, CDR2 YYNGEE. V lost 4 bases and J 0 bases, leaving 13 bases between the germline ends. CDR3 DNA sequence: TGTGCCAGCAGCCGAAGCCCGACAGTGAACACTGAAGCTTTCTTT. Protein: CASSRSPTVNTEAFF.

Many counts were recorded for this clonotype. V gene TRBV9 combines with J gene TRBJ1-4; D remains ambiguous. CDR3 length: 17 residues. Looked up from germline, CDR1 is SGDLS and CDR2 is YYNGEE. The germline V and J ends were trimmed by 4 bases and 0 bases, with 16 bases remaining between them. CDR3 loop: CASSPDPSGTTNEKLFF. The CDR3 nucleotides are TGTGCCAGCAGCCCGGACCCATCGGGCACAACTAATGAAAAACTGTTTTTT.

This clonotype has at least ten counts. This chain connects TRBV9 to TRBJ1-2, with 10 bases identical to TRBD1. The CDR3 loop spans 17 amino acids. From germline, CDR1 is SGDLS and CDR2 YYNGEE. Trimming cost V 4 bases and J 6 bases; bases outside gene matches: 15. The CDR3 nucleotides are TGTGCCAGCAGCAAATCACCGAGGGACAGGGGAGGGGATGGCTACACCTTC. Residues: CASSKSPRDRGGDGYTF.

The sample holds many counts of this clonotype. This sequence joins TRBV9 and TRBJ1-2, with D maybe TRBD1 (6 bases). The ends were cut back, 2 bases at V and 0 bases at J, with 17 bases in the middle. Germline loops: CDR1 SGDLS, CDR2 YYNGEE. The CDR3 covers 17 residues. As DNA, the CDR3 is TGTGCCAGCAGCGTGAAGCCAGGGGCGAATTCTAACTATGGCTACACCTTC. Translating gives CASSVKPGANSNYGYTF.